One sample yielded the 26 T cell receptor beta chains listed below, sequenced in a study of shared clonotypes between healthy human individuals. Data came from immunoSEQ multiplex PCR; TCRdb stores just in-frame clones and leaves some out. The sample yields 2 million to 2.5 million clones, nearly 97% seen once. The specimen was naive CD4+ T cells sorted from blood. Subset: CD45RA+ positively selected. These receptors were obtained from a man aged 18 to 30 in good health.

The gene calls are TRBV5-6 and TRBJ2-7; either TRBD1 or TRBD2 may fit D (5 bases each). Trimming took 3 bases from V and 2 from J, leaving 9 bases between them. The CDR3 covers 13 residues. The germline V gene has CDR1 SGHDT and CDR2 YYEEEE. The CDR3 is CASSSGPTYEQYF. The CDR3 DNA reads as TGTGCCAGCAGCTCGGGACCAACCTACGAGCAGTACTTC. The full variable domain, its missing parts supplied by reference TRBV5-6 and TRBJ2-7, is DAGVTQSPTHLIKTRGQQVTLRCSPKSGHDTVSWYQQALGQGPQFIFQYYEEEERQRGNFPDRFSGHQFPNYSSELNVNALLLGDSALYLCASSSGPTYEQYFGPGTRLTVT.

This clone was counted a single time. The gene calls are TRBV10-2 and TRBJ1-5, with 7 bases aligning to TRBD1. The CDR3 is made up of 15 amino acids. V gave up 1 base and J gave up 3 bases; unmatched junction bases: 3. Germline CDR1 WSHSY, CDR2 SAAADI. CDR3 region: CASSEWGQINQPQHF. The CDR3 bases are TGCGCCAGCAGTGAGTGGGGACAGATCAATCAGCCCCAGCATTTT.

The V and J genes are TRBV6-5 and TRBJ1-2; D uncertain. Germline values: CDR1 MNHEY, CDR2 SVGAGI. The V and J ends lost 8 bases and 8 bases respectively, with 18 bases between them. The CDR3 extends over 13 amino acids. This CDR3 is CASQGKGGVGYTF. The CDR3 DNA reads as TGTGCCAGCCAAGGGAAAGGTGGTGTCGGCTACACCTTC.

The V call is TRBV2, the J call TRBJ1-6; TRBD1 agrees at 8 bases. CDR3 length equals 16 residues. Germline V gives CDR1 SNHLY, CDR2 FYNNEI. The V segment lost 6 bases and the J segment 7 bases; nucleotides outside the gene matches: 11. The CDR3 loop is CASRAIQGVDNSPLHF. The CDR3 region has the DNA TGTGCCAGCAGAGCAATACAGGGGGTTGACAATTCACCCCTCCACTTT.

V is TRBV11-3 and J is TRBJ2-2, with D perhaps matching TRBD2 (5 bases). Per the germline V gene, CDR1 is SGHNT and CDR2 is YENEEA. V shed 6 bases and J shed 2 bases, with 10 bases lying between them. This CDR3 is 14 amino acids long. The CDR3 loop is CASRRAANTGELFF. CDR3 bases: TGTGCCAGCAGGCGGGCGGCCAACACCGGGGAGCTGTTTTTT.

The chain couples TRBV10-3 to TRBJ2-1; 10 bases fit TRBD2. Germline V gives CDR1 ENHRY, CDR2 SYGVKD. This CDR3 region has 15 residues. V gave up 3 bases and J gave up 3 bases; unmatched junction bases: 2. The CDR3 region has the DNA TGTGCCATCAGTGATAGCGGGGGGAACTACAATGAGCAGTTCTTC. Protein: CAISDSGGNYNEQFF.

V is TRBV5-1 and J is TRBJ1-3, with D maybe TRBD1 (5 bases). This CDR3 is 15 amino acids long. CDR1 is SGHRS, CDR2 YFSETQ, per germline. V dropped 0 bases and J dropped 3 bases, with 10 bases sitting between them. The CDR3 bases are TGCGCCAGCAGCTTGGGGGGGATTTATGGAAACACCATATATTTT. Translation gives CASSLGGIYGNTIYF.

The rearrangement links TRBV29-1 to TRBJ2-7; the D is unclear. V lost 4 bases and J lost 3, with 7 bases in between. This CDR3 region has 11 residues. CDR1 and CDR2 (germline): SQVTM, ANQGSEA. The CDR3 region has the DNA TGCAGCGTTGCGAACGTCTACGAGCAGTACTTC. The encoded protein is CSVANVYEQYF.

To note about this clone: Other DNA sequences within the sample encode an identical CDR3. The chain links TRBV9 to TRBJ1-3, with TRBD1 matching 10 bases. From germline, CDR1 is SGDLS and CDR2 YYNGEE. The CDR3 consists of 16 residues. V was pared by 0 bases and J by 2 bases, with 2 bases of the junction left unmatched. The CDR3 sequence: CASSVGGQGAGNTIYF. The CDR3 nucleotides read TGTGCCAGCAGCGTAGGAGGACAGGGGGCTGGAAACACCATATATTTT.

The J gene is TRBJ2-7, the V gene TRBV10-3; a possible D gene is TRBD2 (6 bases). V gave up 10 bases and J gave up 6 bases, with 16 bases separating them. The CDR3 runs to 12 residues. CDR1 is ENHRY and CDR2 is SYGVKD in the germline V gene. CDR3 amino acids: CASRREPGEQYF. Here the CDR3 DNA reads TGTGCCAGCCGGCGGGAACCCGGCGAGCAGTACTTC.

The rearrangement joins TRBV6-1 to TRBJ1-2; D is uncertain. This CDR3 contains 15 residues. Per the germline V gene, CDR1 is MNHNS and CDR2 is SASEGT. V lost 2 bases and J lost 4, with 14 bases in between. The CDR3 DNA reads TGTGCCAGCAGTGAAAGCTGGAGCGCCTCCTATGGCTACACCTTC. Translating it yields CASSESWSASYGYTF.

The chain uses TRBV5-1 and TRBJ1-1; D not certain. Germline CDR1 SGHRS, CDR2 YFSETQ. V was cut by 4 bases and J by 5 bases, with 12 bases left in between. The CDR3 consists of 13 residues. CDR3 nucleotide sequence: TGCGCCAGCAGCGAGGTCCCGGGTACTGAAGCTTTCTTT. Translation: CASSEVPGTEAFF. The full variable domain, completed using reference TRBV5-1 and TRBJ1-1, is KAGVTQTPRYLIKTRGQQVTLSCSPISGHRSVSWYQQTPGQGLQFLFEYFSETQRNKGNFPGRFSGRQFSNSRSEMNVSTLELGDSALYLCASSEVPGTEAFFGQGTRLTVV.

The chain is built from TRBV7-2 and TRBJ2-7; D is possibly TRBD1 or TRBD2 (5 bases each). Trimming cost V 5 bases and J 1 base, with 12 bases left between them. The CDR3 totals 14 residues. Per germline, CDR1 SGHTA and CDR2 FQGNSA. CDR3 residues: CASSPDGGSYEQYF. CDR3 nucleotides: TGTGCCAGCAGCCCAGATGGGGGTTCCTACGAGCAGTACTTC.

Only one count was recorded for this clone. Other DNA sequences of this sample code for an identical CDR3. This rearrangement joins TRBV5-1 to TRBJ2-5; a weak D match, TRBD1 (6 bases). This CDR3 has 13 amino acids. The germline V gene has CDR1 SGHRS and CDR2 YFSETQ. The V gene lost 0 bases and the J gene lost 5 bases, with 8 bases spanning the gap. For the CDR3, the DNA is TGCGCCAGCAGCTTGGGCAGGGGTGAGACCCAGTACTTC. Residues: CASSLGRGETQYF.

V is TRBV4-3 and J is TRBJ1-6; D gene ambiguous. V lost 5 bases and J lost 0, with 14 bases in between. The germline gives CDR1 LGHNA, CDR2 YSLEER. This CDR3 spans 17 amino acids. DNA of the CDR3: TGCGCCAGCAGCATAGCGGTCCAGGACTCCTATAATTCACCCCTCCACTTT. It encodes CASSIAVQDSYNSPLHF.

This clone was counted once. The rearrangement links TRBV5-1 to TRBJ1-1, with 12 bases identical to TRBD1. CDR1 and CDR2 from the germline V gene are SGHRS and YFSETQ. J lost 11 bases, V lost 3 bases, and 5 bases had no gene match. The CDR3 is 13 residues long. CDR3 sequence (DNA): TGCGCCAGCAGCTCCGGGACAGGGGGCTTGGCTTTCTTT. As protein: CASSSGTGGLAFF.

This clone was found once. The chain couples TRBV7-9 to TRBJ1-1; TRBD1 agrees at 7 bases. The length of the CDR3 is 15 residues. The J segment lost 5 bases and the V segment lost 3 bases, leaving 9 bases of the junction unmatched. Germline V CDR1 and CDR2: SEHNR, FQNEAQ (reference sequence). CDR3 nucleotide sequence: TGTGCCAGCAGCTTCAGGACCGCAGGGGGTACTGAAGCTTTCTTT. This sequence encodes CASSFRTAGGTEAFF.

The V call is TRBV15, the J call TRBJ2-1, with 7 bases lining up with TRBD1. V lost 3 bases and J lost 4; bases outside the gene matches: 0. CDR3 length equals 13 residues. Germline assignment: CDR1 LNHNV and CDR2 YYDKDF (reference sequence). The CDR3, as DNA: TGTGCCACCAGCAGGACAGGGTACAATGAGCAGTTCTTC. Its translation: CATSRTGYNEQFF.

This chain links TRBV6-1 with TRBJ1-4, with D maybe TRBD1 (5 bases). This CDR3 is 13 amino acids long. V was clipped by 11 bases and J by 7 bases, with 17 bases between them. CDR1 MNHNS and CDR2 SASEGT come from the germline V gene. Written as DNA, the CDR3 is TGTGCCGCGAAGTGGTGGGGGTCTGAAAAACTGTTTTTT. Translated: CAAKWWGSEKLFF.

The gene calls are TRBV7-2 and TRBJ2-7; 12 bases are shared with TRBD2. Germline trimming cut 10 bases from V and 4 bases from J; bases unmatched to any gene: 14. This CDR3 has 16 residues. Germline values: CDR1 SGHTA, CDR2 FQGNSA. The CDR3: CATRRLLAGGRYEQYF. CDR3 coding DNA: TGTGCCACCCGTCGCCTACTAGCGGGAGGAAGGTACGAGCAGTACTTC.

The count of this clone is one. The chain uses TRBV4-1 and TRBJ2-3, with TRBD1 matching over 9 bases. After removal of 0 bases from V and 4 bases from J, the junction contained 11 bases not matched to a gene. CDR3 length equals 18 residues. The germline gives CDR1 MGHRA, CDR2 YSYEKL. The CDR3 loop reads CASSQEPKRGQGPDTQYF. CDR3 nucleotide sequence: TGCGCCAGCAGCCAAGAGCCCAAACGGGGACAGGGACCAGATACGCAGTATTTT.

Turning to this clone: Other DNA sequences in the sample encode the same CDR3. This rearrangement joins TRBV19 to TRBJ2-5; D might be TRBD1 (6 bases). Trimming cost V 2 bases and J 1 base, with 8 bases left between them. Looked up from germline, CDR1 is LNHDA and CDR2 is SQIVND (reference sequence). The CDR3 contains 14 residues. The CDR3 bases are TGTGCCAGTAGTATACAGGGGAGCCAAGAGACCCAGTACTTC. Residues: CASSIQGSQETQYF.

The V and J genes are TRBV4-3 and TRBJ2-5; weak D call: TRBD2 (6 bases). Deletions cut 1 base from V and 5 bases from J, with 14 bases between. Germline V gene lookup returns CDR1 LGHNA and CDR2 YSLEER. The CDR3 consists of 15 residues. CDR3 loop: CASSQGREKLETQYF. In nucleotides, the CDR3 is TGCGCCAGCAGCCAAGGGCGGGAAAAGCTGGAGACCCAGTACTTC.

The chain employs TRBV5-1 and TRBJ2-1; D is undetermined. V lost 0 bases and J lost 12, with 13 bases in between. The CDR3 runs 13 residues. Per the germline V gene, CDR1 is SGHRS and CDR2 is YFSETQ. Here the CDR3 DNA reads TGCGCCAGCAGCTTGGAGTCGGTAGGACGGCAGTTCTTC. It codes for CASSLESVGRQFF.

CDR3 in DNA: TGTGCCAGCAGTTACGGAGGGTCCAAGAACACTGAAGCTTTCTTT. Its translation is CASSYGGSKNTEAFF. The gene calls are TRBV6-5 and TRBJ1-1; the D is unclear. The CDR3 consists of 15 residues. V lost 2 bases and J lost 1, with 11 bases in between. The V gene's germline CDR1 is MNHEY and CDR2 SVGAGI.

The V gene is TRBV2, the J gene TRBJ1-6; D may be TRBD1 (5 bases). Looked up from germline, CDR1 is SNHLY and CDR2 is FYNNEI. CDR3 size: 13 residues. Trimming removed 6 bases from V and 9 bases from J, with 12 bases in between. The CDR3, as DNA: TGTGCCAGCAGGAATCCGGGGCTTTCACCCCTCCACTTT. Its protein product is CASRNPGLSPLHF.